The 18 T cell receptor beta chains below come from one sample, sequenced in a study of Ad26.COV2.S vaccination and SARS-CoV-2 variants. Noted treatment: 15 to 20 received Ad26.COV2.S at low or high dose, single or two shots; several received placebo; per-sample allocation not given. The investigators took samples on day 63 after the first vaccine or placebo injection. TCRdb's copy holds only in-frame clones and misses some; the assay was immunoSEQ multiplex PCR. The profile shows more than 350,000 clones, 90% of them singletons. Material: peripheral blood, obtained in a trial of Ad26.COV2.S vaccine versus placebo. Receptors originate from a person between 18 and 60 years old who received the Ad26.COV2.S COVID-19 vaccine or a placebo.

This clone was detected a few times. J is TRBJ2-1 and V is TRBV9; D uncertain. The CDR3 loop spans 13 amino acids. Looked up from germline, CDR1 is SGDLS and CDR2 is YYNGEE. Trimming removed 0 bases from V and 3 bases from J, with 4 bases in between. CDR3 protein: CASSVARYNEQFF. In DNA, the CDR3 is TGTGCCAGCAGCGTAGCTCGCTACAATGAGCAGTTCTTC.

The DNA of the CDR3 is TGTGCCAGCAGAGAGGGCACCTATAATTCACCCCTCCACTTT. It codes for CASREGTYNSPLHF. This chain uses TRBV28 with TRBJ1-6; D not certain. CDR1 and CDR2 (germline): MDHEN, SYDVKM. Trimming took off 6 bases at V and 2 bases at J, with 8 bases between the two ends. This CDR3 is 14 amino acids long.

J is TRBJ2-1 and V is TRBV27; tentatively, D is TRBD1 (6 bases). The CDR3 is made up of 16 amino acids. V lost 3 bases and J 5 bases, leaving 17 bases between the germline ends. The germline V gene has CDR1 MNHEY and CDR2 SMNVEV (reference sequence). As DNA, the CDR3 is TGTGCCAGCAGTTTTTTGGGACAACAAAAAAACAATGAGCAGTTCTTC. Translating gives CASSFLGQQKNNEQFF.

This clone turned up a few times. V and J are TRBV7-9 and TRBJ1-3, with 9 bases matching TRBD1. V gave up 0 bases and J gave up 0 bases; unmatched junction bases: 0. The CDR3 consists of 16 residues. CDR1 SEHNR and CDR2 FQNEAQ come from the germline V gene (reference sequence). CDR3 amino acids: CASSLATGGSGNTIYF. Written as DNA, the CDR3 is TGTGCCAGCAGCTTAGCGACAGGGGGCTCTGGAAACACCATATATTTT.

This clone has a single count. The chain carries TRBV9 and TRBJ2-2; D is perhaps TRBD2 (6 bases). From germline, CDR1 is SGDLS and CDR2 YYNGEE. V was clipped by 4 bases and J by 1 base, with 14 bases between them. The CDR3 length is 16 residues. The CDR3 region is CASSTRRDLNTGELFF. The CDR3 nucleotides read TGTGCCAGCAGCACCCGCCGGGACTTGAACACCGGGGAGCTGTTTTTT.

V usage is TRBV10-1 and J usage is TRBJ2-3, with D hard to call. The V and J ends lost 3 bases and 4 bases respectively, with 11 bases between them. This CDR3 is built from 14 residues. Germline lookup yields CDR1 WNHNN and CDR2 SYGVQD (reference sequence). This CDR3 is CASSDNRIADTQYF. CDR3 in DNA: TGCGCCAGCAGTGATAATAGAATCGCAGATACGCAGTATTTT.

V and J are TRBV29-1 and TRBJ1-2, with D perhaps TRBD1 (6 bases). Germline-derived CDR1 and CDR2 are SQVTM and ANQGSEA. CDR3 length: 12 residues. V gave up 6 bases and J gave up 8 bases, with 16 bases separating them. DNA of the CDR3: TGCAGCGTAGTTGGACAGCCGGGCGGCTACACCTTC. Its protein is CSVVGQPGGYTF.

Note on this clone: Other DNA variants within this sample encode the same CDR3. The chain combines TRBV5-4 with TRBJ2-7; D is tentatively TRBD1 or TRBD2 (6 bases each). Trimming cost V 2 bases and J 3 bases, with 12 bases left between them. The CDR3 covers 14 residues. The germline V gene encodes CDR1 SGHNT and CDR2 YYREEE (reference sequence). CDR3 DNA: TGTGCCAGCAGCTTAGGGGGGACTTACTACGAGCAGTACTTC. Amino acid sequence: CASSLGGTYYEQYF.

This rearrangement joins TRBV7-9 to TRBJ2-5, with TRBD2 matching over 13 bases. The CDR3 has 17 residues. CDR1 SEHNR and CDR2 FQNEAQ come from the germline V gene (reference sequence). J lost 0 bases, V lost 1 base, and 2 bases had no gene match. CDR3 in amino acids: CASSLGGLAGNQETQYF. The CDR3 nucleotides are TGTGCCAGCAGCTTAGGGGGACTAGCGGGGAACCAAGAGACCCAGTACTTC.

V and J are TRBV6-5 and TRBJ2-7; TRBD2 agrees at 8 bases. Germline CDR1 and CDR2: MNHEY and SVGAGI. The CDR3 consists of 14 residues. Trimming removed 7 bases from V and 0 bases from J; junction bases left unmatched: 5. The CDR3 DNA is TGTGCCAGCAATGTGGCGGGGGGCTCCTACGAGCAGTACTTC. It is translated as CASNVAGGSYEQYF.

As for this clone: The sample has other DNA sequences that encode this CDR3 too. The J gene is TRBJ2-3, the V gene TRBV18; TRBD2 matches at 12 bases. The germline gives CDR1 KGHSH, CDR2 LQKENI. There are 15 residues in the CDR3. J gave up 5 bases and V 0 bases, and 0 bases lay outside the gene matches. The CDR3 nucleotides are TGTGCCAGCTCACCACCGGGACTAGCGGGAGATACGCAGTATTTT. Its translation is CASSPPGLAGDTQYF.

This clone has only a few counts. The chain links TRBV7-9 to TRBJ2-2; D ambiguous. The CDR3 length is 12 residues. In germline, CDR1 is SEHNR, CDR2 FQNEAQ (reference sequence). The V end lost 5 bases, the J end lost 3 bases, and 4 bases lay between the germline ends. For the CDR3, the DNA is TGTGCCAGCAGCCCATACACCGGGGAGCTGTTTTTT. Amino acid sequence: CASSPYTGELFF.

The CDR3 region is CASSFGASGSVTYEQYF. The CDR3, as DNA: TGTGCCAGCAGTTTTGGGGCTAGCGGCAGTGTAACCTACGAGCAGTACTTC. The J gene is TRBJ2-7, the V gene TRBV6-2 or TRBV6-3; 7 positions agree with TRBD2. The V gene end was trimmed by 4 bases and the J gene end by 2 bases; junction bases not matched to a gene: 14. Germline values: CDR1 MNHEY, CDR2 SVGEGT. The CDR3 runs 17 residues.

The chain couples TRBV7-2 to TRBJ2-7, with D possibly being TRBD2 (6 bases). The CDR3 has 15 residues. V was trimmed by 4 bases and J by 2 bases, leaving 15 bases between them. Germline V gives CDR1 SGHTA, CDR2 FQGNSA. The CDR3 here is CASSSGSSETYEQYF. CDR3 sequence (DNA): TGTGCCAGCAGCTCGGGGTCTAGCGAAACCTACGAGCAGTACTTC.

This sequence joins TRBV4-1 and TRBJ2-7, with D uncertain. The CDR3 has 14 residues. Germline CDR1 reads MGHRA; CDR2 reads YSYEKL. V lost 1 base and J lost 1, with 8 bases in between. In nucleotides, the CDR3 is TGCGCCAGCAGCCAAGCCGACGTATCCTACGAGCAGTACTTC. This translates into CASSQADVSYEQYF.

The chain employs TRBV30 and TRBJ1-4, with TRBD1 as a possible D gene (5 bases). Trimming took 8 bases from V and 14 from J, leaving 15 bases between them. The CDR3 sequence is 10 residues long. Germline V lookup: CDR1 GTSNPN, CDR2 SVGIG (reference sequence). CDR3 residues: CARGQDVLFF. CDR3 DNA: TGTGCCCGAGGACAAGACGTTCTGTTTTTT.

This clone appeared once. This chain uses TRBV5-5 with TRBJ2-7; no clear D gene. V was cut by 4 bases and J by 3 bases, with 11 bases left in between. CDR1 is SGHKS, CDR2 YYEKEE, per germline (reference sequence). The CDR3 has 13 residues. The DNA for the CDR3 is TGTGCCAGCAGCCCCCCCGGCCTCTACGAGCAGTACTTC. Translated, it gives CASSPPGLYEQYF.

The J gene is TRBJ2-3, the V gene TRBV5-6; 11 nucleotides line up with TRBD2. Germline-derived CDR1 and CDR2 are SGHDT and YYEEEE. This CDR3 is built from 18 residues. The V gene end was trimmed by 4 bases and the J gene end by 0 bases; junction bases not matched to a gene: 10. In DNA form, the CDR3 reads TGTGCCAGCAGCCCCCGGACTAGCGGGCTCCCTAGCACAGATACGCAGTATTTT. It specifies CASSPRTSGLPSTDTQYF.